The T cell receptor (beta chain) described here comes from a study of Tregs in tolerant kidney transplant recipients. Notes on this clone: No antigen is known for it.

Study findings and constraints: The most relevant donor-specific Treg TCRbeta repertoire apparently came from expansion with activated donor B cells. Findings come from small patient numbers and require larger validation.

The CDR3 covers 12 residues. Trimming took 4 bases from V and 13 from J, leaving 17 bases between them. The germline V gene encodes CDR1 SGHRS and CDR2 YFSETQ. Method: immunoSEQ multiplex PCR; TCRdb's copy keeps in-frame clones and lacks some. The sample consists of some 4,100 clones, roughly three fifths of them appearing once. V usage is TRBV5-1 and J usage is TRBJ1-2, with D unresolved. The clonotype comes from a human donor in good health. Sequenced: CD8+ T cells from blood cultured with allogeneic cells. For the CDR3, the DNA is TGCGCCAGCAGCCCAGACGGCCGTAATGGCACCTTC. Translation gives CASSPDGRNGTF.